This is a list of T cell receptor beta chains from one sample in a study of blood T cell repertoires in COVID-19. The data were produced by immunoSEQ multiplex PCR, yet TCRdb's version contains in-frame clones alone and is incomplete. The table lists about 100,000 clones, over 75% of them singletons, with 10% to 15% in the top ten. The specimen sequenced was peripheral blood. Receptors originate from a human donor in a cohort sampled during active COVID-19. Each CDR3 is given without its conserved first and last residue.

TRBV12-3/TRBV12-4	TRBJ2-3	ASSPGQGGQY
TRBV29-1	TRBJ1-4	SVAGMAEKLF
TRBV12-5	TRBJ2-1	ASGSLLSGYDNEQF
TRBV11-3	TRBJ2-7	ASSIGAGPTYEQY
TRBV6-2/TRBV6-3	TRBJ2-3	ASSFARAASTDTQY
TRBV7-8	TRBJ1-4	ASSDDRHTTNEKLF
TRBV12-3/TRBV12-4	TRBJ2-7	ASVRGGGYEQY
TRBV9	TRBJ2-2	ASSVATGNTGELF
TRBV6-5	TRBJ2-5	ASSLTSGMVRETQY
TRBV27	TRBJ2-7	ASRSTGGSYEQY
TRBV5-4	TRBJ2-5	ASSLDKREGPETQY
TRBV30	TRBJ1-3	AWKVYSGNTIY
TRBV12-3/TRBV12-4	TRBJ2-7	ASSLAGYEQY
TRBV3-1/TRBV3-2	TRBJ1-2	ASSQDLTQSGGYT
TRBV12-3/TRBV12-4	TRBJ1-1	ASSFSQNTEAF
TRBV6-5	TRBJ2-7	ASSYGTGGLSEQY
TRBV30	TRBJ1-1	AWIRSLPNTEAF
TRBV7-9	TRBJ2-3	ASSQGLAGYTTDTQY
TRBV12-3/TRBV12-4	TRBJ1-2	ASGRANYGYT
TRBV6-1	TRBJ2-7	ASSVRTSGGAYEQY
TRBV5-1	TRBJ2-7	ASSPDISYEQY
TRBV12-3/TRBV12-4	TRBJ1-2	ATSGGGGYT
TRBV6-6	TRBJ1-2	ASSRGGDYGYT
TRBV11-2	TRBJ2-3	ASSPTGTRGTDTQY
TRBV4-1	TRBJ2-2	ASSPWGVGGELF
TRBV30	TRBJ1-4	AWSRDSGPTNEKLF
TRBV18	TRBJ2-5	ASSPPSQYQETQY
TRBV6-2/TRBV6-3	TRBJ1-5	ASSYYPYRASNQPQH
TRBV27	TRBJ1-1	ASSSLSGWDTEAF
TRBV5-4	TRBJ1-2	ASSPSGQNYGYT